The 11 T cell receptor beta chains given below trace back to one sample, sequenced in a study of blood T cells in healthy people across ages. Using a J-beta primer mix together with a sample-barcoded 5' primer, a second PCR was run for about 6 to 12 cycles. Each CDR3 protein gets one entry after TCRdb re-called the 5' RACE reads with MiXCR. The sample records about 930,000 distinct CDR3 sequences, just under 30% being singletons. These data also formed part of another study, on T cells of mothers and their children.

Source material: blood. The source of these receptors is a woman between 40 and 50 years old in good health.

The rearrangement uses TRBV12-3 or TRBV12-4 and TRBJ2-2; no clear D. CDR3 length: 13 amino acids. With 6 bases removed from V and 8 bases from J, the gap between germline ends came to 13 bases. The CDR3 loop is CASSDILGGELFF. CDR3 nucleotides: TGTGCCAGCAGCGACATCCTGGGAGGGGAGCTGTTTTTT.

CDR3: CASSLMAGTYNSPLHF. The CDR3 nucleotides are TGTGCCAGCAGCTTAATGGCAGGGACCTATAATTCACCCCTCCACTTT. The chain links TRBV7-8 to TRBJ1-6, with D tentatively TRBD1 (5 bases). V was cut by 2 bases and J by 2 bases, with 10 bases left in between. The CDR3 has 16 amino acids. Per germline, CDR1 SGHVS and CDR2 FQNEAQ.

There are a few counts of this clonotype. This chain joins TRBV7-2 and TRBJ2-7; D possibly uses TRBD1 or TRBD2 (5 bases each). V lost 5 bases, J lost 0 bases, and 11 bases lay in between. Germline-derived CDR1 and CDR2 are SGHTA and FQGNSA. CDR3 length: 14 amino acids. The CDR3 sequence: CASSGDANSYEQYF. The CDR3 coding sequence is TGTGCCAGCAGCGGGGACGCGAACTCCTACGAGCAGTACTTC.

This rearrangement joins TRBV24-1 to TRBJ2-3, with 12 nucleotides matching TRBD1. This CDR3 has 16 residues. Germline V gene lookup returns CDR1 KGHDR and CDR2 SFDVKD. Trimming cost V 4 bases and J 7 bases; bases outside gene matches: 8. The CDR3 region has the DNA TGTGCCACCAGTGAGACGGGACAGGGGGCCCACCATACGCAGTATTTT. Protein product: CATSETGQGAHHTQYF.

This clonotype has a count of ten or more. The gene calls are TRBV7-2 and TRBJ2-5, with D perhaps matching TRBD2 (6 bases). CDR3 length: 15 residues. Trimming pared 5 bases from V and 1 base from J, leaving 14 bases between. CDR1 is SGHTA, CDR2 FQGNSA, per germline. The CDR3 region is CASSNRLVPQETQYF. CDR3 DNA: TGTGCCAGCAGCAACCGACTAGTCCCCCAAGAGACCCAGTACTTC. Drawing the rest from reference TRBV7-2 and TRBJ2-5, the complete variable domain is GAGVSQSPSNKVTEKGKDVELRCDPISGHTALYWYRQSLGQGLEFLIYFQGNSAPDKSGLPSDRFSAERTGGSVSTLTIQRTQQEDSAVYLCASSNRLVPQETQYFGPGTRLLVL.

The V call is TRBV20-1, the J call TRBJ1-6; possible D gene TRBD1, 6 bases. The germline V gene has CDR1 DFQATT and CDR2 SNEGSKA (reference sequence). The V end was cut by 1 base, the J end by 7 bases, with 17 bases between. The CDR3 spans 16 residues. Here the CDR3 DNA reads TGCAGTGCTAGAGTAAGGGGGTTGACACTCAATTCACCCCTCCACTTT. This encodes CSARVRGLTLNSPLHF.

This clonotype was counted at least ten times. This chain connects TRBV27 to TRBJ2-7; 11 bases are a match to TRBD2. There are 15 residues in the CDR3. The V gene end was trimmed by 5 bases and the J gene end by 7 bases; junction bases not matched to a gene: 10. Germline V CDR1 and CDR2: MNHEY, SMNVEV (reference sequence). In nucleotides, the CDR3 is TGTGCCAGCAGTACTCTAGCGGGGGGTCTGGGGGAGCAGTACTTC. It is translated as CASSTLAGGLGEQYF.

The sample holds many counts of this clonotype. The V gene is TRBV6-2 or TRBV6-3, the J gene TRBJ2-7; 11 bases are shared with TRBD2. Germline CDR1 and CDR2: MNHEY and SVGEGT. Trimming cost V 4 bases and J 6 bases; bases outside gene matches: 11. This CDR3 comprises 16 residues. The CDR3 nucleotides are TGTGCCAGCAGTTTTTTAGCGGGAGGGCAAGGCGCCGAGCAGTACTTC. It is translated as CASSFLAGGQGAEQYF.

This clonotype has ten or more counts. The chain links TRBV20-1 to TRBJ2-7; 7 bases are a match to TRBD1. CDR1 DFQATT and CDR2 SNEGSKA come from the germline V gene (reference sequence). The CDR3 covers 13 residues. The V and J ends lost 3 bases and 5 bases, in that order; junction bases with no gene match: 7. The CDR3 DNA is TGCAGTGCTAGGAGACAGGGTGGAAACGAGCAGTACTTC. Protein sequence: CSARRQGGNEQYF.

This clonotype was detected many times. The chain uses TRBV25-1 and TRBJ1-1, with a possible D match to TRBD1 (6 bases). This CDR3 is 12 amino acids long. Germline V gives CDR1 MGHDK, CDR2 SYGVNS. V lost 7 bases to trimming and J lost 8 bases, with 14 bases between them. This CDR3 reads CASKRGAAEAFF. The CDR3 DNA follows: TGTGCCAGCAAGAGGGGGGCAGCAGAAGCTTTCTTT.

This clonotype was detected only a few times. This chain connects TRBV30 to TRBJ2-1; TRBD2 aligns across 7 bases. The CDR3 runs to 14 residues. V lost 1 base, J lost 9 bases, and 9 bases stayed unmatched. Germline loops: CDR1 GTSNPN, CDR2 SVGIG (reference sequence). The CDR3 here is CAWSATSVWGEQFF. DNA for the CDR3: TGTGCCTGGAGTGCTACTAGCGTCTGGGGTGAGCAGTTCTTC.